This T cell receptor beta chain emerged from a study of T cell repertoires in cytomegalovirus infection. The wider study: CMV epitopes used comprised recently identified HLA-C-restricted ones and well-studied HLA-B-restricted ones. It was the public TCR beta signatures that indicated both CMV infection and matching HLA type.

Concerning this clonotype itself: Its antigen is undetermined.

Findings and caveats of the study: HLA-C-restricted, CMV-specific TCR beta clonotypes were dominant ex vivo. Of the TCR beta families, the public ones yielded a cumulative frequency that identified carriers of CMV plus the relevant HLA.

TCRdb used MiXCR to reprocess the reads, holding one entry per CDR3 protein. Here the sample spans roughly 500,000 distinct CDR3 sequences, 33% being singletons. The receptor was derived from a human donor in good health (CMV status not recorded). Some clones in this sample may be carry-over from other donors' samples. The specimen comprised cultured PBMCs, sampled from culture after CMV antigen stimulation.

The CDR3 is CASSQGGGWNSPNYGYTF. DNA for the CDR3: TGTGCCAGCAGCCAAGGCGGGGGTTGGAACAGCCCTAACTATGGCTACACCTTC. V and J are TRBV4-2 and TRBJ1-2, with a tentative D call TRBD1 (5 bases). Trimming left V 1 base short and J 0 bases short, with 18 bases between. Germline lookup yields CDR1 LGHNA and CDR2 YNFKEQ. CDR3 length: 18 amino acids.